A selection of T cell receptor beta chains follows, all from one sample in a study of T cell changes during pregnancy in multiple sclerosis. Produced via immunoSEQ multiplex PCR; TCRdb's table is partial and in-frame only. The repertoire holds around 99,000 clones, with around 92% as singletons. This material consisted of peripheral blood, taken in the third trimester of pregnancy. The source is a female donor in good health, enrolled as a control in a pregnancy study. Each CDR3 is given with its conserved first and last residue. The D gene is left open where the match is weak. Expanded clones are given a class, and other clones once, few, many or no size at all.

size: .
J: TRBJ2-2
V: TRBV4-2
D: TRBD2
CDR3: CASSHSLGGTGELFF
DNA: TGTGCCAGCAGCCACTCGCTCGGGGGGACCGGGGAGCTGTTTTTT

size: .
J: TRBJ1-5
V: TRBV15
D: .
CDR3: CATSRPGLGGNQPQHF
DNA: TGTGCCACCAGCAGACCGGGACTCGGCGGCAATCAGCCCCAGCATTTT

size: .
J: TRBJ2-1
V: TRBV10-1
D: TRBD1
CDR3: CASSESGQASRDEQFF
DNA: TGCGCCAGCAGTGAGTCGGGACAGGCGTCTCGGGATGAGCAGTTCTTC

size: .
J: TRBJ2-3
V: TRBV6-6
D: .
CDR3: CASSSSLGPRTDTQYF
DNA: TGTGCCAGCAGTTCGTCCCTAGGCCCTCGCACAGATACGCAGTATTTT

size: .
J: TRBJ2-5
V: TRBV6-5
D: TRBD2
CDR3: CASTILRGGRETQYF
DNA: TGTGCCAGCACCATCTTGCGGGGGGGCCGAGAGACCCAGTACTTC

size: .
J: TRBJ1-5
V: TRBV18
D: TRBD1
CDR3: CASSLGTGHWPQHF
DNA: TGTGCCAGCTCACTCGGGACAGGTCACTGGCCCCAGCATTTT

size: .
J: TRBJ1-2
V: TRBV11-3
D: .
CDR3: CASSLGDRGRHGYTF
DNA: TGTGCCAGCAGCTTGGGGGATCGGGGGAGGCATGGCTACACCTTC

size: .
J: TRBJ2-3
V: TRBV30
D: TRBD2
CDR3: CAWGPGGGTDTQYF
DNA: TGTGCCTGGGGTCCCGGCGGGGGAACAGATACGCAGTATTTT

size: .
J: TRBJ2-3
V: TRBV6-5
D: TRBD2
CDR3: CASSYVIAGDTQYF
DNA: TGTGCCAGCAGTTACGTAATAGCGGGGGATACGCAGTATTTT

size: .
J: TRBJ2-1
V: TRBV19
D: TRBD2
CDR3: CASSPGLAGEKSYNEQFF
DNA: TGTGCCAGTAGTCCGGGACTAGCGGGGGAAAAATCCTACAATGAGCAGTTCTTC

size: .
J: TRBJ1-3
V: TRBV6-5
D: .
CDR3: CASSPGETGNTIYF
DNA: TGTGCCAGCAGCCCAGGGGAAACTGGAAACACCATATATTTT

size: .
J: TRBJ2-3
V: TRBV5-1
D: .
CDR3: CASALTSSTDTQYF
DNA: TGCGCCAGCGCCCTCACAAGTAGCACAGATACGCAGTATTTT

size: few
J: TRBJ2-1
V: TRBV30
D: .
CDR3: CAWSVNSGEQFF
DNA: TGTGCCTGGAGTGTTAATAGCGGTGAGCAGTTCTTC

size: .
J: TRBJ1-1
V: TRBV6-5
D: TRBD1
CDR3: CASRTTGESEAFF
DNA: TGTGCCAGCAGAACAACAGGGGAAAGTGAAGCTTTCTTT

size: .
J: TRBJ2-6
V: TRBV6-4
D: .
CDR3: CASSEGQRSSSGANVLTF
DNA: TGTGCCAGCAGTGAGGGCCAGCGGTCGAGCTCTGGGGCCAACGTCCTGACTTTC

size: .
J: TRBJ1-5
V: TRBV4-1
D: .
CDR3: CASSQGADRYEVQPQHF
DNA: TGCGCCAGCAGCCAAGGAGCGGACCGATATGAAGTCCAGCCCCAGCATTTT

size: .
J: TRBJ2-7
V: TRBV2
D: TRBD2
CDR3: CASSAASGSSYEQYF
DNA: TGTGCCAGCAGTGCCGCTAGCGGAAGCTCCTACGAGCAGTACTTC

size: .
J: TRBJ1-1
V: TRBV27
D: .
CDR3: CASSFTGNTEAFF
DNA: TGTGCCAGCAGTTTTACGGGGAACACTGAAGCTTTCTTT

size: .
J: TRBJ1-2
V: TRBV25-1
D: .
CDR3: CASTSTGGGYTF
DNA: TGTGCCAGCACTAGTACAGGAGGGGGCTACACCTTC

size: .
J: TRBJ2-3
V: TRBV7-3
D: TRBD1
CDR3: CASSHNGQGAGDTQYF
DNA: TGTGCCAGCAGTCATAACGGGCAGGGGGCAGGAGATACGCAGTATTTT

size: .
J: TRBJ2-7
V: TRBV30
D: .
CDR3: CAWSPVGNQYF
DNA: TGTGCCTGGAGCCCTGTGGGCAATCAGTACTTC

size: .
J: TRBJ2-5
V: TRBV18
D: .
CDR3: CASSPKILVAIETQYF
DNA: TGTGCCAGCTCACCAAAAATCTTGGTCGCGATCGAGACCCAGTACTTC

size: once
J: TRBJ2-5
V: TRBV7-9
D: TRBD2
CDR3: CASSPGGAETQYF
DNA: TGTGCCAGCAGCCCGGGGGGGGCCGAGACCCAGTACTTC

size: .
J: TRBJ2-1
V: TRBV2
D: .
CDR3: CASSELGDEQFF
DNA: TGTGCCAGCAGTGAATTAGGGGATGAGCAGTTCTTC

size: .
J: TRBJ1-5
V: TRBV6-1
D: .
CDR3: CASSERGRGYHSNQPQHF
DNA: TGTGCCAGCAGTGAACGAGGTAGGGGGTACCATAGCAATCAGCCCCAGCATTTT

size: .
J: TRBJ2-7
V: TRBV5-6
D: TRBD2
CDR3: CASSPSGRGDYEQYF
DNA: TGTGCCAGCAGCCCCTCGGGGCGGGGGGACTACGAGCAGTACTTC

size: .
J: TRBJ2-7
V: TRBV4-3
D: TRBD1
CDR3: CASSPAHRGPSYEQYF
DNA: TGCGCCAGCAGCCCCGCGCACAGGGGGCCATCGTACGAGCAGTACTTC

size: once
J: TRBJ1-2
V: TRBV19
D: .
CDR3: CASSSVTVVDGGYGYTF
DNA: TGTGCCAGTAGCTCAGTAACAGTGGTAGACGGTGGCTATGGCTACACCTTC

size: .
J: TRBJ2-1
V: TRBV29-1
D: TRBD1
CDR3: CSAAGGSGNEQFF
DNA: TGCAGCGCTGCAGGGGGTTCGGGCAATGAGCAGTTCTTC

size: .
J: TRBJ2-1
V: TRBV5-4
D: TRBD1
CDR3: CASSLDRGARNEQFF
DNA: TGTGCCAGCAGCTTGGACAGGGGGGCACGGAATGAGCAGTTCTTC

size: .
J: TRBJ2-7
V: TRBV19
D: .
CDR3: CASSILFSYEQYF
DNA: TGTGCCAGTAGTATTCTATTCTCCTACGAGCAGTACTTC

size: .
J: TRBJ2-1
V: TRBV6-6
D: TRBD2
CDR3: CASSYREGVSYNEQFF
DNA: TGTGCCAGCAGTTACCGGGAGGGGGTCTCCTACAATGAGCAGTTCTTC

size: .
J: TRBJ2-7
V: TRBV11-2
D: .
CDR3: CASSYLTGQGNEQYF
DNA: TGTGCCAGCAGCTATCTTACGGGACAAGGAAACGAGCAGTACTTC

size: .
J: TRBJ1-3
V: TRBV5-8
D: TRBD1
CDR3: CASSTGTAAISGNTIYF
DNA: TGTGCCAGCAGTACCGGGACAGCCGCCATTTCTGGAAACACCATATATTTT

size: .
J: TRBJ1-3
V: TRBV9
D: .
CDR3: CASSPSGQYSGNTIYF
DNA: TGTGCCAGCAGCCCATCGGGACAATACTCTGGAAACACCATATATTTT

size: .
J: TRBJ1-6
V: TRBV7-6
D: .
CDR3: CASSRAGLRSPLHF
DNA: TGTGCCAGCAGCCGAGCGGGGCTGAGATCACCCCTCCACTTT

size: once
J: TRBJ2-5
V: TRBV7-2
D: .
CDR3: CASSLEGVQETQYF
DNA: TGTGCCAGCAGCTTAGAGGGGGTACAAGAGACCCAGTACTTC

size: .
J: TRBJ1-3
V: TRBV9
D: TRBD1
CDR3: CASSLGQDNTIYF
DNA: TGTGCCAGCAGCCTAGGACAGGACAACACCATATATTTT

size: .
J: TRBJ2-7
V: TRBV6-5
D: TRBD1
CDR3: CASSPDRVKTQYF
DNA: TGTGCCAGCAGTCCGGACAGGGTAAAAACGCAGTACTTC

size: .
J: TRBJ2-3
V: TRBV5-1
D: .
CDR3: CASSKQGATDTQYF
DNA: TGCGCCAGCAGCAAACAGGGAGCGACAGATACGCAGTATTTT

size: few
J: TRBJ1-1
V: TRBV10-1
D: TRBD1
CDR3: CASSESSRGRVDTEAFF
DNA: TGCGCCAGCAGTGAGTCGAGCAGGGGGCGAGTGGACACTGAAGCTTTCTTT

size: .
J: TRBJ1-6
V: TRBV4-1
D: .
CDR3: CASSQRGIANSPLHF
DNA: TGCGCCAGCAGCCAGAGGGGGATTGCTAATTCACCCCTCCACTTT

size: few
J: TRBJ1-1
V: TRBV30
D: .
CDR3: CAWSVAAVGTEAFF
DNA: TGTGCCTGGAGTGTAGCGGCCGTGGGCACTGAAGCTTTCTTT

size: .
J: TRBJ2-3
V: TRBV11-1
D: .
CDR3: CASSLAVEGAHTQYF
DNA: TGTGCCAGCAGCTTAGCTGTGGAGGGGGCTCATACGCAGTATTTT

size: .
J: TRBJ1-1
V: TRBV19
D: .
CDR3: CASSVQMNTEAFF
DNA: TGTGCCAGTAGTGTGCAGATGAACACTGAAGCTTTCTTT

size: .
J: TRBJ2-7
V: TRBV4-2
D: TRBD2
CDR3: CASSEPGGYSYEQYF
DNA: TGTGCCAGCAGCGAGCCGGGGGGTTACTCCTACGAGCAGTACTTC

size: .
J: TRBJ1-2
V: TRBV6-1
D: .
CDR3: CASSDRHSGYTF
DNA: TGTGCCAGCAGTGACCGACATTCGGGCTACACCTTC

size: .
J: TRBJ1-2
V: TRBV6-5
D: .
CDR3: CASSYLGARGYTF
DNA: TGTGCCAGCAGTTACTTGGGGGCGCGCGGCTACACCTTC

size: .
J: TRBJ1-1
V: TRBV18
D: TRBD1
CDR3: CASSPPGQGYTEAFF
DNA: TGTGCCAGCTCACCACCGGGACAGGGTTACACTGAAGCTTTCTTT